Listed below are T cell receptor beta chains from one sample, sequenced in a study of post-analysis software for immune sequencing data. TCRdb re-analysed the PCR reads in MiXCR, keeping a single row per CDR3 protein. The profile covers 400,000 to 500,000 distinct CDR3 sequences, with 39% appearing a single time and 6% to 9% taken by the ten largest. Input material: blood. These receptors all come from a girl aged 2 to 10 with multiple sclerosis. Each CDR3 is given with its conserved first and last residue. D genes are given only for firm matches. The size field is filled for only some rows; it gives once, few, many or a size class.

few,TRBJ2-3,.,TRBV10-3,CASASPDTQYF,TGTGCCTCGGCTAGCCCTGATACGCAGTATTTT
.,TRBJ1-2,.,TRBV28,CASSFADPYGYTF,TGTGCCAGCAGTTTCGCGGATCCCTATGGCTACACCTTC
.,TRBJ1-5,.,TRBV20-1,CSARGHQDSINQPQHF,TGCAGTGCTAGAGGGCACCAGGACAGCATAAATCAGCCCCAGCATTTT
.,TRBJ2-4,TRBD2,TRBV20-1,CSAREASGRAKNIQYF,TGCAGTGCTAGAGAAGCTAGCGGGAGAGCCAAAAACATTCAGTACTTC
.,TRBJ1-1,TRBD1,TRBV5-1,CASSPWGQEDMNTEAFF,TGCGCCAGCAGCCCGTGGGGACAGGAGGATATGAACACTGAAGCTTTCTTT
few,TRBJ1-1,.,TRBV12-3/TRBV12-4,CASSLGVLVMAATEAFF,TGTGCCAGCAGTTTAGGGGTCTTAGTAATGGCAGCCACTGAAGCTTTCTTT
.,TRBJ2-7,.,TRBV21-1,CASSNGTGAYEQYF,TGTGCCAGCAGCAATGGGACAGGGGCCTACGAGCAGTACTTC
.,TRBJ2-1,.,TRBV9,CASSVVSLRGEQFF,TGTGCCAGCAGCGTAGTTTCCCTCCGAGGTGAGCAGTTCTTC
few,TRBJ2-1,TRBD2,TRBV7-9,CASRQTGTRDEQFF,TGTGCCAGCAGGCAAACCGGGACTAGGGATGAGCAGTTCTTC
.,TRBJ2-1,TRBD1,TRBV20-1,CSAPGTGNHEQFF,TGCAGTGCTCCCGGGACAGGGAACCATGAGCAGTTCTTC
.,TRBJ2-3,.,TRBV15,CATSSPGQGRDTQYF,TGTGCCACCAGCTCCCCTGGGCAGGGTCGAGATACGCAGTATTTT
.,TRBJ1-2,.,TRBV27,CASSLRGANYGYTF,TGTGCCAGCAGTTTACGGGGGGCTAACTATGGCTACACCTTC